This is a list of T cell receptor beta chains from one sample in a study of shared clonotypes between healthy human individuals. Measured with immunoSEQ multiplex PCR; TCRdb has only the in-frame clones, and not every one. Here the sample spans some 900,000 clones, over 60% being singletons. The material sequenced was memory CD4+ T cells sorted from blood. These receptor sequences come from a man aged 18 to 30 in good health. Each CDR3 is given with its conserved first and last residue. A D gene is named only where the DNA matches it firmly. Clone size is not always given. Where it is, it says once, few, many or a class for expanded clones.

j_call	clone_size	v_call	d_call	cdr3_nt	cdr3_aa
TRBJ1-1	-	TRBV25-1	TRBD1	TGTGCCAGCAGTGAATTAGTTGGCAGGGGGGCGAACACTGAAGCTTTCTTT	CASSELVGRGANTEAFF
TRBJ1-5	-	TRBV19	-	TGTGCCAGTAGTTACGGGGGACCGAATAGCAATCAGCCCCAGCATTTT	CASSYGGPNSNQPQHF
TRBJ2-3	-	TRBV10-2	TRBD2	TGCGCCAGCAATCTAGCGGGAGGCGGAGATACGCAGTATTTT	CASNLAGGGDTQYF
TRBJ1-6	-	TRBV18	-	TGTGCCAGCTCACCCACCCGGGGAAATGGATCACCCCTCCACTTT	CASSPTRGNGSPLHF
TRBJ2-1	-	TRBV7-9	TRBD1	TGTGCCAGCAGCTTAGTGGACAGGGCGGGCGCCCCGTTCTTC	CASSLVDRAGAPFF
TRBJ2-5	-	TRBV30	TRBD1	TGTGCCTACACGGGACAGGGGGAGACCCAGTACTTC	CAYTGQGETQYF
TRBJ2-7	-	TRBV29-1	TRBD1	TGCAGCGCTACCCGGGACAGGGGGCGCGGATCCTACGAGCAGTACTTC	CSATRDRGRGSYEQYF
TRBJ2-1	-	TRBV27	-	TGTGCCAGCAGTTTATCGAATATAGCACTTGAGCAGTTCTTC	CASSLSNIALEQFF
TRBJ1-2	once	TRBV2	TRBD1	TGTGCCAGCAGTTACGGACAGGCCCTCTATGGCTACACCTTC	CASSYGQALYGYTF
TRBJ2-7	-	TRBV5-1	TRBD1	TGCGCCAGCAGCCAACGACAGGGAAACCACGAGCAGTACTTC	CASSQRQGNHEQYF
TRBJ2-2	-	TRBV6-1	-	TGTGCCAGCAGTGAAGGCCTAGCTAGGATTGAGCTGTTTTTT	CASSEGLARIELFF
TRBJ1-1	-	TRBV6-4	TRBD1	TGTGCCAGCAGTTCCCTCCCCGGACAGGGGGCAGGTAGGAACACTGAAGCTTTCTTT	CASSSLPGQGAGRNTEAFF
TRBJ1-2	-	TRBV7-2	-	TGTGCCAGCAGCTTAGAGGCGGCGCCCTATGGCTACACCTTC	CASSLEAAPYGYTF
TRBJ1-2	-	TRBV6-5	TRBD1	TGTGCCAGCCGACCCGGACAGGGCGACTATGGCTACACCTTC	CASRPGQGDYGYTF
TRBJ2-5	-	TRBV9	-	TGTGCCAGCAGCGAGGGGAGCTGGGAGACCCAGTACTTC	CASSEGSWETQYF
TRBJ1-2	-	TRBV7-2	TRBD1	TGTGCCAGCAGCCCTTTTTTTGGGGACAGGGATGGCTACACCTTC	CASSPFFGDRDGYTF
TRBJ1-4	few	TRBV7-2	-	TGTGCCAGCAGCGTTGCCGGGTCCCTGGGGGAAAAACTGTTTTTT	CASSVAGSLGEKLFF
TRBJ2-7	few	TRBV7-8	-	TGTGCCAGCAGCTTAGGACGTAGGAGCTCCTACGAGCAGTACTTC	CASSLGRRSSYEQYF
TRBJ2-5	-	TRBV20-1	-	TGCAGTGCTAGAAAAGTCGAGACCCAGTACTTC	CSARKVETQYF
TRBJ1-5	-	TRBV28	TRBD1	TGTGCCAGCAGTTTATGGACAGGGGACAATCAGCCCCAGCATTTT	CASSLWTGDNQPQHF
TRBJ2-7	many	TRBV4-3	-	TGCGCCAGCAGCCAAGTCGCAGGGGCTGGGATCTACGAGCAGTACTTC	CASSQVAGAGIYEQYF
TRBJ2-5	-	TRBV7-9	-	TGTGCCAGCAGCCCCAGAAGGGCGGGAAGAGAGACCCAGTACTTC	CASSPRRAGRETQYF
TRBJ1-2	few	TRBV30	-	TGTGCCTGGACCCCCTCGGGGGGGGCGAGGGGCTACACCTTC	CAWTPSGGARGYTF
TRBJ2-1	-	TRBV5-1	TRBD2	TGCGCCAGCAGCTTAAGCGGGAATAACTACAATGAGCAGTTCTTC	CASSLSGNNYNEQFF
TRBJ1-6	-	TRBV2	-	TGTGCCAGCAGTGCGCAAAATTCACCCCTCCACTTT	CASSAQNSPLHF
TRBJ2-2	-	TRBV10-1	-	TGCGCCAGCAGTGAGGGCTCGTGGGGCTTAACGAACACCGGGGAGCTGTTTTTT	CASSEGSWGLTNTGELFF
TRBJ2-7	-	TRBV30	-	TGTGCCTGGAGGGACCGGGATTACGAGCAGTACTTC	CAWRDRDYEQYF
TRBJ1-3	-	TRBV5-1	TRBD1	TGCGCCAGCAGCGGGGACAGGTCGGAAAACACCATATATTTT	CASSGDRSENTIYF
TRBJ2-5	-	TRBV9	TRBD1	TGTGCCAGCAGCGTTCTCGGGACAGGGGGCGCGGAGACCCAGTACTTC	CASSVLGTGGAETQYF
TRBJ2-7	once	TRBV13	-	TGTGCCAGCAGCCACCGGGAGAAATGGCACGAGCAGTACTTC	CASSHREKWHEQYF
TRBJ2-1	-	TRBV20-1	-	TGCAGTGCTGGAACCTACAATGAGCAGTTCTTC	CSAGTYNEQFF
TRBJ2-5	-	TRBV30	-	TGTGCCTGGAGTGTAGCCGAGACCCAGTACTTC	CAWSVAETQYF
TRBJ1-2	few	TRBV5-4	TRBD1	TGTGCCAGCACCGGGACAGAGAGCTATGGCTACACCTTC	CASTGTESYGYTF
TRBJ1-4	-	TRBV6-5	-	TGTGCCAGCAGTTACTCGGGGGTTGGGGGTGAAAAACTGTTTTTT	CASSYSGVGGEKLFF
TRBJ2-7	-	TRBV2	-	TGTGCCAGCAGTCAGGGGTTAGGGGTCCCCTACGAGCAGTACTTC	CASSQGLGVPYEQYF
TRBJ2-7	-	TRBV6-1	TRBD2	TGTGCCAGCACCAGGACTAGCGGCTACGAGCAGTACTTC	CASTRTSGYEQYF
TRBJ2-7	-	TRBV5-1	-	TGCGCCAGCAGCTTGGACCCAGTCAGCTACGAGCAGTACTTC	CASSLDPVSYEQYF
TRBJ1-1	-	TRBV18	-	TGTGCCAGCTCGCGGAGGCAAAACGAGGCTGAAGCTTTCTTT	CASSRRQNEAEAFF
TRBJ1-2	-	TRBV6-6	-	TGTGCCAGCACCACCCCGGGGGGAAACTATGGCTACACCTTC	CASTTPGGNYGYTF
TRBJ1-6	many	TRBV5-1	-	TGCGCCAGCAGCTTGGACGGGTCTGACAGGTCACCCCTCCACTTT	CASSLDGSDRSPLHF
TRBJ2-1	-	TRBV5-4	-	TGTGCCAGCACAAGGCAGGGGAATTTAAATGAGCAGTTCTTC	CASTRQGNLNEQFF